The entry below describes one T cell receptor beta chain. What this receptor recognizes is not known. No much larger clone exists at a distance of one base, and base qualities are not known. Collaborating institutions collected whole blood in K2EDTA tubes following their own protocols. For TCRbeta analysis, collaborators shipped samples as frozen whole blood, isolated PBMCs, or DNA extracted from either of those sample types. TCRbeta CDR3 regions were amplified from genomic DNA by means of the immunoSEQ Assay, a bias-controlled multiplex PCR. Per the source publication's procedure: The number of nucleated cells in each sample was estimated by amplification of reference gene primers within the assay. To quantify the absolute abundance of each unique TCRbeta CDR3 rearrangement, sequence reads were collapsed and filtered. For each sample, productive Simpson clonality was calculated by taking the square root of Simpson's diversity index across productive rearrangements. TCRdb took this table from immuneACCESS and kept in-frame rearrangements with V and J called. Such tables lack part of the clones; where checked against another copy, unresolved V genes explain under half of the gap, and the rest is unexplained. From that table come the V and J calls and clone size; the DNA was used to work out D and trimming. Across this sample there are 120,000 or so clones, with 80% seen only once. The ten most abundant clones make up just under 25% of the sample.

This sample is drawn from a study of blood T cell repertoires in COVID-19 (dated by TCRdb to the early 2020s). With respect to the entire study: Collaborator samples came from the United States, Italy and Spain and covered acute and convalescent phases of COVID-19. The prospective study material was composed of cDNA or gDNA derived from T cells, B-cell-depleted T cells, or PBMCs. Deeply sampled blood TCRbeta repertoires from subjects exposed to, actively infected with, or recovered from COVID-19 were included in the dataset. The repertoires were released in a freely available public database intended as a resource for research on the immune response to SARS-CoV-2. The samples were drawn from two sources: the first 160 participants of the ongoing ImmuneRACE study, and over 1,000 subjects contributed by 6 global collaborators. Nearly every sample came with metadata listing a de-identified subject ID, COVID-19 status, age in years and sex. Where available, HLA class I and class II types were obtained from metadata supplied by the sample provider rather than from assay-based typing. Overall results and qualifications from the work: The amount of clinical and demographic metadata varied by source and participant and was provided uncurated.

Sequenced material: peripheral blood. The receptor was derived from a human donor in a cohort sampled during active COVID-19.

The sequence in DNA is TGTGCCAGCAGCTCGGGACTAGCGGGGGGCAATGAGCAGTTCTTC. This yields the protein CASSSGLAGGNEQFF. The chain is assembled from TRBV7-2 and TRBJ2-1; TRBD2 matches 15 bases in the middle. Unmatched junction bases come to 1, with V trimmed by 4 bases and J by 6 bases. The CDR3 has 15 amino acids, counting the end cysteine and phenylalanine. The DNA shown is the 45-base CDR3, in frame from base 1. Taken from the germline V gene, the CDR1 and CDR2 loops are SGHTA and FQGNSA.